The rows below give T cell receptor beta chains drawn from one sample of a study of blood T cell repertoires in COVID-19. This table comes from immunoSEQ multiplex PCR, and its TCRdb copy is limited to in-frame clones, with some not included. The sample records under 95,000 clones, over 80% being singletons. Sequencing was done on a sample of peripheral blood. The receptors were sampled from a woman of 80 years or more with acute or convalescent COVID-19. Each CDR3 is given with its conserved first and last residue. D genes are given only for firm matches. Rows give clone size only sometimes, using once, few, many, or a class for an expanded clone.

j_gene,v_gene,d_gene,abundance,CDR3nt,CDR3aa
TRBJ2-3,TRBV4-3,.,.,TGCGCCAGCAGCCAAGGACAGACGTACACAGATACGCAGTATTTT,CASSQGQTYTDTQYF
TRBJ1-5,TRBV19,.,.,TGTGCCAGCTCGAGGGGGGGCAGCAATCAGCCCCAGCATTTT,CASSRGGSNQPQHF
TRBJ1-5,TRBV5-1,TRBD1,.,TGCGCCAGCAGCCCATTACCGACAGGGGGAGGACAGCCCCAGCATTTT,CASSPLPTGGGQPQHF
TRBJ1-3,TRBV15,.,.,TGTGCCACCAGCTTAAGGATGGACATTCTCTCTGGAAACACCATATATTTT,CATSLRMDILSGNTIYF
TRBJ2-5,TRBV5-1,TRBD2,.,TGCGCCAGCAGCCCCGGGGTACTAGCGGGAGAAGAGACCCAGTACTTC,CASSPGVLAGEETQYF
TRBJ2-3,TRBV5-1,TRBD2,.,TGCGCCAGCCATCTCGGGGCGGGAGGGCCCTCAGATACGCAGTATTTT,CASHLGAGGPSDTQYF
TRBJ2-5,TRBV30,.,once,TGTGCCTGGAGTCAGGGGGAGACCCAGTACTTC,CAWSQGETQYF
TRBJ2-5,TRBV6-6,.,.,TGTGCCAGCAGTGCACAGGGTTTTGGGCAAGAGACCCAGTACTTC,CASSAQGFGQETQYF
TRBJ1-1,TRBV9,.,.,TGTGCCAGCAGCGTAGGAGCGGGGGAGGGCACTGAAGCTTTCTTT,CASSVGAGEGTEAFF
TRBJ1-1,TRBV27,.,.,TGTGCCAGCAGTTCCCAGGGTGAAGCTTTCTTT,CASSSQGEAFF
TRBJ1-2,TRBV5-8,TRBD1,.,TGTGCCAGCAGCCGGACAGGGTATGGCTACACCTTC,CASSRTGYGYTF
TRBJ1-1,TRBV28,TRBD1,.,TGTGCCAGCAGTTCAGGGGGCGTTGAAGCTTTCTTT,CASSSGGVEAFF
TRBJ1-2,TRBV5-6,TRBD1,.,TGTGCCAGCAGCCTAGAGGGCAGGGGGCTATTAAGCTACACCTTC,CASSLEGRGLLSYTF
TRBJ1-2,TRBV6-6,.,once,TGTGCCAGCAGTTCCACCGGCGGCGGGATTAACTATGGCTACACCTTC,CASSSTGGGINYGYTF
TRBJ1-4,TRBV2,.,.,TGTGCCAGTTCTAAAGCGGGGGCCGTTGAAAAACTGTTTTTT,CASSKAGAVEKLFF
TRBJ2-7,TRBV5-1,.,.,TGCGCCAGCAGTCGAGAGGTCCTTCGATACGACGAGCAGTACTTC,CASSREVLRYDEQYF
TRBJ1-1,TRBV18,.,.,TGTGCCAGCTCACCACCTTACTCGATGAACACTGAAGCTTTCTTT,CASSPPYSMNTEAFF
TRBJ2-5,TRBV14,TRBD2,.,TGTGCCAGCAGCCCGACTAGCGCTCGGGGGACCCAGTACTTC,CASSPTSARGTQYF
TRBJ2-5,TRBV7-2,TRBD2,.,TGTGCCAGCAGCTTCCGAGCGACTAGCGGGAGGTATTGGCAAGAGACCCAGTACTTC,CASSFRATSGRYWQETQYF
TRBJ2-3,TRBV5-4,TRBD2,once,TGTGCCAGCCTGAGGGCGGGAGGGCCGGGGGATACGCAGTATTTT,CASLRAGGPGDTQYF
TRBJ2-5,TRBV5-1,TRBD2,.,TGCGCCAGTTCCGTTAGCGGGAGTGGAGAGACCCAGTACTTC,CASSVSGSGETQYF
TRBJ2-1,TRBV10-3,TRBD2,.,TGTGCCATCAGGGGACTAGCGGGAGACGGTGAGCAGTTCTTC,CAIRGLAGDGEQFF
TRBJ2-2,TRBV29-1,.,.,TGCAGCGTTCGGGAGAACACCGGGGAGCTGTTTTTT,CSVRENTGELFF
TRBJ1-2,TRBV18,TRBD1,.,TGTGCCAGCTCACAAGGGACAGGGGATGGCTACACCTTC,CASSQGTGDGYTF
TRBJ2-7,TRBV7-2,TRBD2,once,TGTGCCAGCAGATGGAGCGGGACGGCCGAGCAGTACTTC,CASRWSGTAEQYF
TRBJ2-1,TRBV29-1,TRBD2,.,TGCAGCGCAGGAACCGGGACTAGCGGGAGCGATGAGCAGTTCTTC,CSAGTGTSGSDEQFF
TRBJ2-7,TRBV12-3/TRBV12-4,TRBD1,.,TGTGCCTCGGGACAGGGGGTCTACGAGCAGTACTTC,CASGQGVYEQYF
TRBJ2-7,TRBV19,.,.,TGTGCCAGTAGTCGAGTACAGGGTCCCGAGCAGTACTTC,CASSRVQGPEQYF
TRBJ1-4,TRBV10-3,.,.,TGTGCCATCAGTGAGACAGCTGGAATTTCCCTGTTTTTT,CAISETAGISLFF
TRBJ2-7,TRBV28,TRBD2,few,TGTGCCAGTCAAGCCGGGACTAGCGTCTACGAGCAGTACTTC,CASQAGTSVYEQYF
TRBJ1-5,TRBV19,TRBD1,.,TGTGCCAGTAGTGATGACAGGGAGAGGCAGCCCCAGCATTTT,CASSDDRERQPQHF
TRBJ1-2,TRBV19,.,.,TGTGCCAGTACCCATGGGAGGACCAACTATGGCTACACCTTC,CASTHGRTNYGYTF
TRBJ1-4,TRBV28,.,.,TGTGCCAGCAGTTGGGGCATAACTAATGAAAAACTGTTTTTT,CASSWGITNEKLFF
TRBJ2-3,TRBV7-2,.,.,TGTGCCAGCAGCTTTTTTCTCGGCGGTTACACAGATACGCAGTATTTT,CASSFFLGGYTDTQYF
TRBJ2-7,TRBV7-2,TRBD1,once,TGTGCCAGCAGCTTAGACTCTGGGACAGGCTCCTACGAGCAGTACTTC,CASSLDSGTGSYEQYF
TRBJ2-7,TRBV19,.,once,TGTGCCAGTAGTATCTGGGGCGGCGAGCAGTACTTC,CASSIWGGEQYF
TRBJ1-2,TRBV28,.,.,TGTGCCAGCAGACAAATCTTTAGACAGGCCGTGAGTGGCTACACCTTC,CASRQIFRQAVSGYTF
TRBJ1-5,TRBV18,TRBD1,.,TGTGCCAGCTCACCACCGAGGACAGGCGATCAGCCCCAGCATTTT,CASSPPRTGDQPQHF
TRBJ2-5,TRBV4-1,TRBD1,once,TGCGCCAGCAGCCAAGAACAGGGGGGTTTTATGGAGACCCAGTACTTC,CASSQEQGGFMETQYF
TRBJ1-2,TRBV18,TRBD1,.,TGTGCCAGCTCGCCGGACAGGGGCTATGGCTACACCTTC,CASSPDRGYGYTF
TRBJ1-5,TRBV2,.,.,TGTGCCAGCAGTCCGGGAGGGAGCAATCAGCCCCAGCATTTT,CASSPGGSNQPQHF
TRBJ2-3,TRBV14,.,.,TGTGCCAGCAGTTCATTCCAGGGGTCCACAGATACGCAGTATTTT,CASSSFQGSTDTQYF
TRBJ2-5,TRBV11-2,.,.,TGTGCCAGCAGCGCCGACAGGACCCAAGAGACCCAGTACTTC,CASSADRTQETQYF
TRBJ2-1,TRBV7-2,.,.,TGTGCCAGCAGCTACCAGACAGGTGTTACCTACAATGAGCAGTTCTTC,CASSYQTGVTYNEQFF
TRBJ1-4,TRBV7-9,.,few,TGTGCCAGCAGCTTTCGGGAAAAACTGTTTTTT,CASSFREKLFF
TRBJ1-5,TRBV28,TRBD1,once,TGTGCCAGCATTAAACAGGGGTTTGGGAATCAGCCCCAGCATTTT,CASIKQGFGNQPQHF
TRBJ2-5,TRBV18,.,.,TGTGCCAGCTCACCACTACCTAGCCAAGAGACCCAGTACTTC,CASSPLPSQETQYF
TRBJ2-6,TRBV5-1,.,.,TGCGCCAGCAGCTTGGACGCGGGTGCTGGGGCCAACGTCCTGACTTTC,CASSLDAGAGANVLTF
TRBJ2-3,TRBV7-6,.,few,TGTGCCAGCAGCTTAGTTCGGGAGACGCAGTATTTT,CASSLVRETQYF
TRBJ1-2,TRBV9,.,.,TGTGCCAGCAGCGTAATGCCCTCCGGGGGTTATGGCTACACCTTC,CASSVMPSGGYGYTF
TRBJ1-1,TRBV3-1/TRBV3-2,TRBD1,once,TGTGCCAGCAGCCACCGGGACAGGGGGCGGGACACTGAAGCTTTCTTT,CASSHRDRGRDTEAFF
TRBJ2-7,TRBV5-4,.,.,TGTGCCAGCAGCTTTGAGACAGGGAGGTACGAGCAGTACTTC,CASSFETGRYEQYF
TRBJ2-5,TRBV10-2,TRBD2,few,TGCGCCAGCAGTGAGTCGTTGCGGGAGGGACAAGAGACCCAGTACTTC,CASSESLREGQETQYF
TRBJ2-7,TRBV28,TRBD2,.,TGTGCCAGCAGTTTAGGGACTACATCCTACGAGCAGTACTTC,CASSLGTTSYEQYF
TRBJ2-7,TRBV19,TRBD1,few,TGTGCCAGTAGTATGGGGGTCGGGACAGGGCCCTCCTACGAGCAGTACTTC,CASSMGVGTGPSYEQYF
TRBJ2-3,TRBV12-5,.,.,TGTGCTAGTGGTTTCACTACACTCACAGATACGCAGTATTTT,CASGFTTLTDTQYF
TRBJ1-1,TRBV13,.,.,TGTGCCAGCAGCTTAGTTCTCGGTGAAGCTTTCTTT,CASSLVLGEAFF
TRBJ2-3,TRBV19,.,.,TGTGCCAGTAGGCAGGAAGCTAGCACAGATACGCAGTATTTT,CASRQEASTDTQYF
TRBJ2-2,TRBV10-2,TRBD1,.,TGCGCCAGCAGCTTCGACAGGGCCACCGGGGAGCTGTTTTTT,CASSFDRATGELFF